This TCR beta chain was obtained from a study of blood T cell repertoires in COVID-19. The wider study: Sites across the United States, Italy and Spain contributed samples from acute and convalescent COVID-19.

Deletions cut 1 base from V and 5 bases from J, with 18 bases between. The germline gives CDR1 SGHDT, CDR2 YYEEEE. The length of the CDR3 is 16 residues. Per the original methods: Reference gene primer amplification gave estimated nucleated cell counts. Profiled with immunoSEQ multiplex PCR; TCRdb holds only in-frame clones, not every one. Clone size and the V and J calls come from that table; the DNA yielded D and trimming. The sample lists roughly 230,000 clones; 80% to 90% were seen once. This rearrangement joins TRBV5-6 to TRBJ2-5; D possibly corresponds to TRBD2 (6 bases). This clonotype was sampled from a man aged 35 to 55 with active or convalescent COVID-19. Sample: peripheral blood. The CDR3 nucleotides read TGTGCCAGCAGCTTGAGGAGACTAGTGATGGGCGAGACCCAGTACTTC. Protein sequence: CASSLRRLVMGETQYF.